This entry concerns a single T cell receptor (beta chain). Its antigen is still unknown. A read error may be the cause here, since a much bigger clone is one base away. The limits of the CDR3 on the DNA are not certain, so only TCRdb's listed CDR3 is given. The CDR3 is made up of 14 amino acids, end residues included. The germline V gene has CDR1 DFQATT and CDR2 SNEGSKA (reference sequence). Via MiXCR, TCRdb re-called the 5' RACE reads, giving one row per CDR3 protein. The profile covers 8,000 to 9,500 distinct CDR3 sequences, with about 2.9% appearing a single time and roughly 13% taken by the ten largest. This sample was taken from a study of spatial heterogeneity in lung cancer. Time point in this sample: sample taken at primary tumor resection. General study points: In tumors, expanded intratumoral alpha and beta TCR counts tracked mutation counts.

This receptor was obtained from a male donor with early-stage non-small cell lung cancer. The chain links TRBV20-1 to TRBJ1-1; the table's TRBD1 call for D was not verified on the DNA. The source was lung tumor tissue, collected at surgery. This chain's CDR3 is CSARDVAGGIESFF.